The rows below give T cell receptor beta chains drawn from one sample of a study of shared clonotypes between healthy human individuals. Sequencing was performed with immunoSEQ multiplex PCR; in TCRdb, only in-frame clones are kept and a portion is missing. The sample contains some 1.4 million clones, roughly 96% of which appear only once. The sequenced sample was naive CD4+ T cells sorted from blood. Receptors were obtained from a man in his thirties or forties in good health. Both conserved end residues are part of each CDR3. Each record gives: CDR3 length, D gene, V gene, CDR3 protein. D genes are given only for firm matches.

len: 17
d_gene: TRBD2
v_gene: TRBV5-8
CDR3aa: CASSSGRLAGVGETQYF

len: 13
d_gene: .
v_gene: TRBV7-2
CDR3aa: CASSPRRNQPQHF

len: 15
d_gene: TRBD1
v_gene: TRBV5-6
CDR3aa: CASSLATGGGYGYTF

len: 16
d_gene: .
v_gene: TRBV5-1
CDR3aa: CASSLQPGTSSYEQYF

len: 14
d_gene: .
v_gene: TRBV6-6
CDR3aa: CASSYPGESYGYTF

len: 14
d_gene: .
v_gene: TRBV19
CDR3aa: CASKQVGFNQPQHF

len: 12
d_gene: .
v_gene: TRBV6-1
CDR3aa: CATADEVSRQYF

len: 12
d_gene: .
v_gene: TRBV7-9
CDR3aa: CASSFVGQEQYF

len: 15
d_gene: TRBD1
v_gene: TRBV5-6
CDR3aa: CASSLVGQGGEKLFF

len: 12
d_gene: .
v_gene: TRBV10-2
CDR3aa: CASSEGRNTIYF